This T cell receptor (beta chain) was observed in a study of T cell repertoires in breast cancer. Study-level information: Healthy donors' blood served as controls for breast cancer tumor, lymph node and blood samples. ER+/PR+ status applied to most of the 20 to 25 tumors.

Paired alpha-beta TCRs of CD8+ T cells were analyzed by expanded emulsion RT-PCR. Unpaired genes were suppressed by blocking oligonucleotides during a second nested PCR. TCRdb called the emulsion pairing reads again in MiXCR, with one record for every CDR3 protein. The sample shows roughly 40,000 distinct CDR3 sequences, about 50% of them seen only once. Whole-study findings and limits: Emulsion RT-PCR gave a qualitative, not quantitative, TCR profile.

To note about this clonotype: Antigen unknown.

This receptor was identified in a pool of human donors with breast cancer or a healthy control (not recorded which). Material: CD8+ T cells.

The CDR3 DNA sequence: TGTGCCAGCAGTGACTCTCGGACAGAGGAAGGCTACACCTTC. This codes for CASSDSRTEEGYTF. V gene TRBV6-4 combines with J gene TRBJ1-2; a possible D gene is TRBD1 (6 bases). The CDR3 is made up of 14 amino acids. Germline CDR1 reads MRHNA; CDR2 reads SNTAGT. The V gene lost 0 bases and the J gene lost 8 bases, with 13 bases spanning the gap.